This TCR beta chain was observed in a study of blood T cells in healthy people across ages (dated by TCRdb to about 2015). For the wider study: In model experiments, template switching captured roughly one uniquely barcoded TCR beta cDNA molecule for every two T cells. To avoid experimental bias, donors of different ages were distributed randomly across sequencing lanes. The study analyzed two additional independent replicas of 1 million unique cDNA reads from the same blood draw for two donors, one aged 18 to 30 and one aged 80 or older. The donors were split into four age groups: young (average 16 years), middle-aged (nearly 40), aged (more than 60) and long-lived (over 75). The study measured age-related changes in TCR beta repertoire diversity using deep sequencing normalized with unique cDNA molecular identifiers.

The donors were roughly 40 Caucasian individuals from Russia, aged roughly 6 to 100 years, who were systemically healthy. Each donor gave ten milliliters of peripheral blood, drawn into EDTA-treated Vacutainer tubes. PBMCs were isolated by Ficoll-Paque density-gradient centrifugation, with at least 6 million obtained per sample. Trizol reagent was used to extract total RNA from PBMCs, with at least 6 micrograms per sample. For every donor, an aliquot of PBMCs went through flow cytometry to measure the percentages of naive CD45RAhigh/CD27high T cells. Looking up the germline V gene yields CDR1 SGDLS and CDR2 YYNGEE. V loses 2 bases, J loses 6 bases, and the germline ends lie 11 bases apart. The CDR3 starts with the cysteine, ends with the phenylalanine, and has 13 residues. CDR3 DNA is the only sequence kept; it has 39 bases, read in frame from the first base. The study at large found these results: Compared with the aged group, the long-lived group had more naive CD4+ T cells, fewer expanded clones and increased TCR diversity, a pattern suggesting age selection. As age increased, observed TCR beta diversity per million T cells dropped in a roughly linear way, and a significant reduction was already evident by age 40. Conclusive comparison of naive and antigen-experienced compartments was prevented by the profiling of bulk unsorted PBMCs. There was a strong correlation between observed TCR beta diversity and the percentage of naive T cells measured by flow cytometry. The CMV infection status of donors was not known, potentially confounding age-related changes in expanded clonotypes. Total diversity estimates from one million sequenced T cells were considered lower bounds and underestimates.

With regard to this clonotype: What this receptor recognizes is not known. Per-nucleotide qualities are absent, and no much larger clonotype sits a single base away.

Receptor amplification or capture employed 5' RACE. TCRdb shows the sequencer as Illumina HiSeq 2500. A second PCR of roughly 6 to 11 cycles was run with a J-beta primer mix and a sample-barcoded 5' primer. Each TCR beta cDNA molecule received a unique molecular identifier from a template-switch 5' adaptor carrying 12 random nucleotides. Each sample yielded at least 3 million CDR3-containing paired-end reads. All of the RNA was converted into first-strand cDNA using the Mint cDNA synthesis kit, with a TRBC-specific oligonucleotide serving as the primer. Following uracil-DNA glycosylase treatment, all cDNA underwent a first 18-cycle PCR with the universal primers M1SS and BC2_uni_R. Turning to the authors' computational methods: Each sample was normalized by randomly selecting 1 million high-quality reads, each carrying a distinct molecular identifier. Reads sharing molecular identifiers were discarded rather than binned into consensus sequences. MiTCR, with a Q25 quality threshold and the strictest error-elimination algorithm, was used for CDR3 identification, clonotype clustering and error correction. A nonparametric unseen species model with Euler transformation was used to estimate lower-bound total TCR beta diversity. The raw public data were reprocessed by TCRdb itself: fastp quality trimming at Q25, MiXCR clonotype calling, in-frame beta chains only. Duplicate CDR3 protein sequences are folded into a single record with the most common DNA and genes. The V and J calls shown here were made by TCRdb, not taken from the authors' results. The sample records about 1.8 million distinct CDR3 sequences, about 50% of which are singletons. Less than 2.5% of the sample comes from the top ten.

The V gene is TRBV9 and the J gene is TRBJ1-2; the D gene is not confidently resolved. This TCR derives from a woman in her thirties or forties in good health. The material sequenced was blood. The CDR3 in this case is CASSVRLVDGYTF. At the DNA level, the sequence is TGTGCCAGCAGCGTGCGGCTTGTCGATGGCTACACCTTC.